Reported below is one TCR beta chain. These data are taken from a study of CD8 T cells in Susac syndrome. It was with random hexamers that roughly 0.45 to 1 ug RNA was reverse transcribed. MiXCR was run by TCRdb on the immunoSEQ multiplex PCR reads, yielding one entry per CDR3 protein. Here the sample spans around 200,000 distinct CDR3 sequences, 95% being singletons. V lost 7 bases, J lost 2 bases, and 7 bases stayed unmatched. The CDR3 length is 16 residues. CDR1 is SEHNR and CDR2 is FQNEAQ in the germline V gene (reference sequence). TCR beta sequencing was performed on blood CD8+ and CD4+ T cells. Patients with stable or active relapsing-remitting disease, all of them treatment-naive, made up the multiple sclerosis controls. TEMRA cells were enriched by FACS, and CD4+ and CD8+ T cells were negatively isolated.

The origin of this receptor is a human donor with multiple sclerosis. Material: CD4+ T cells from PBMCs. The chain employs TRBV7-9 and TRBJ2-2; 10 nucleotides align to TRBD1. As DNA, the CDR3 is TGTGCCAGCATGACCGGGACAGGGGATAACACCGGGGAGCTGTTTTTT. Translation: CASMTGTGDNTGELFF. Full variable domain (remainder filled in from reference TRBV7-9 and TRBJ2-2): DTGVSQNPRHKITKRGQNVTFRCDPISEHNRLYWYRQTLGQGPEFLTYFQNEAQLEKSRLLSDRFSAERPKGSFSTLEIQRTEQGDSAMYLCASMTGTGDNTGELFFGEGSRLTVL.